The 13 T cell receptor beta chains presented below share a single source sample, sequenced in a study of early stage breast cancer tumors. Using immunoSEQ multiplex PCR, the repertoire was profiled, and TCRdb retains in-frame clones only, with some absent. The repertoire holds 7,000 to 8,500 clones, with about 72% as singletons. Specimen: normal breast tissue next to the tumor. These receptor sequences come from a person between 55 and 69 years old with breast cancer.

This clone was counted a few times. The chain links TRBV19 to TRBJ2-1, with TRBD1 matching over 7 bases. Trimming took 4 bases from V and 10 from J; bases not matched to a gene: 7. Germline CDR1 and CDR2: LNHDA and SQIVND (reference sequence). This CDR3 has 13 residues. The CDR3 nucleotides are TGTGCCAGTAGTAGGGGTTGGGGACAGGAGCAGTTCTTC. Its protein product is CASSRGWGQEQFF.

V and J are TRBV30 and TRBJ2-1; D is perhaps TRBD1 or TRBD2 (5 bases each). The CDR3 is made up of 14 amino acids. V dropped 0 bases and J dropped 4 bases, with 10 bases sitting between them. From germline, CDR1 is GTSNPN and CDR2 SVGIG (reference sequence). CDR3 bases: TGTGCCTGGAGTGTCCGAGGGGATTACAATGAGCAGTTCTTC. Its protein product is CAWSVRGDYNEQFF.

The V and J genes are TRBV4-2 and TRBJ2-1; 11 bases agree with TRBD2. The V and J ends lost 4 bases and 7 bases, in that order; junction bases with no gene match: 9. CDR1 LGHNA and CDR2 YNFKEQ come from the germline V gene. The length of the CDR3 is 16 residues. For the CDR3, the DNA is TGTGCCAGCAGCCGAGTACTAGCGGGGGCTGAGAATGAGCAGTTCTTC. Amino acids: CASSRVLAGAENEQFF.

This sequence joins TRBV5-1 and TRBJ1-3; D remains unclear. The V gene lost 0 bases and the J gene lost 0 bases, with 4 bases spanning the gap. CDR1 is SGHRS, CDR2 YFSETQ, per germline. The CDR3 covers 14 residues. The CDR3 spells CASSLGYSGNTIYF. The CDR3 DNA sequence: TGCGCCAGCAGCTTGGGGTACTCTGGAAACACCATATATTTT.

The chain employs TRBV5-5 and TRBJ2-7; TRBD1 matches at 7 bases. Germline trimming cut 3 bases from V and 4 bases from J; bases unmatched to any gene: 10. Germline V gene data show CDR1 as SGHKS and CDR2 as YYEKEE (reference sequence). This CDR3 has 15 amino acids. The CDR3 DNA sequence: TGTGCCAGCAGCTCCACAGGGGCTACCTCTTACGAGCAGTACTTC. Translated: CASSSTGATSYEQYF.

This chain uses TRBV29-1 with TRBJ2-2; 8 positions match TRBD2. Trimming removed 5 bases from V and 5 bases from J; junction bases left unmatched: 10. The CDR3 has 15 amino acids. The germline V gene encodes CDR1 SQVTM and CDR2 ANQGSEA. The CDR3 coding sequence is TGCAGCGTTAAGACGGGGGGGGGCAGTACCGGGGAGCTGTTTTTT. Protein sequence: CSVKTGGGSTGELFF.

The chain has TRBV4-1 and TRBJ1-6; possible D gene TRBD1, 6 bases. This CDR3 is built from 17 residues. The V gene lost 1 base and the J gene lost 0 bases, with 10 bases spanning the gap. The germline V gene encodes CDR1 MGHRA and CDR2 YSYEKL. Here the CDR3 reads CASSQAGGGSYNSPLHF. CDR3 nucleotide sequence: TGCGCCAGCAGCCAAGCTGGGGGCGGCTCCTATAATTCACCCCTCCACTTT.

This chain joins TRBV5-1 and TRBJ1-3; D unresolved. V dropped 0 bases and J dropped 0 bases, with 7 bases sitting between them. This CDR3 is built from 15 residues. The V gene's germline CDR1 is SGHRS and CDR2 YFSETQ. The CDR3: CASSLGGRSGNTIYF. As DNA, the CDR3 is TGCGCCAGCAGCTTGGGCGGACGCTCTGGAAACACCATATATTTT.

This clone was counted once. The genes are TRBV5-1 and TRBJ2-1; TRBD1 might be the D (6 bases). V was pared by 4 bases and J by 1 base, with 9 bases between. Germline V CDR1 and CDR2: SGHRS, YFSETQ. CDR3 size: 14 residues. CDR3 residues: CASSLGHSYNEQFF. CDR3 nucleotides: TGCGCCAGCAGCCTGGGACATTCCTACAATGAGCAGTTCTTC.

The V call is TRBV18, the J call TRBJ2-2, with 7 bases lining up with TRBD2. After removal of 5 bases from V and 1 base from J, the junction contained 7 bases not matched to a gene. Germline V gene data show CDR1 as KGHSH and CDR2 as LQKENI. This CDR3 contains 16 residues. The chain's CDR3 is CASSSISGMNTGELFF. CDR3 nucleotides: TGTGCCAGCTCATCAATAAGCGGGATGAACACCGGGGAGCTGTTTTTT.

CDR3 bases: TGTGCCAGCAGTTCCAGCGTCAGGGTCGGGGAGCTGTTTTTT. It specifies CASSSSVRVGELFF. The chain employs TRBV28 and TRBJ2-2; tentatively, D is TRBD1 (5 bases). The V and J ends lost 4 bases and 7 bases respectively, with 13 bases between them. Per germline, CDR1 MDHEN and CDR2 SYDVKM. This CDR3 comprises 14 residues.

There are a few counts of this clone. This sequence joins TRBV5-4 and TRBJ2-7; TRBD1 agrees at 7 bases. This CDR3 contains 15 residues. V lost 1 base, J lost 3 bases, and 7 bases stayed unmatched. The germline V gene encodes CDR1 SGHNT and CDR2 YYREEE (reference sequence). The CDR3 here is CASSLQQGSGYEQYF. The CDR3 coding sequence is TGTGCCAGCAGCTTGCAACAGGGGAGTGGCTACGAGCAGTACTTC.

With regard to this clone: Mismatch with germline at one junction end may stem from a read error. The chain recombines TRBV2 with TRBJ1-1, with D unclear. Germline CDR1 and CDR2: SNHLY and FYNNEI. The CDR3 totals 14 residues. The chain's CDR3 is CASREGRMNTEAFF. The CDR3 coding sequence is TGTGCCAGCAGGGAAGGACGGATGAACACTGAAGCTTTCTTT.